This T cell receptor beta chain was retrieved from a study of shared clonotypes between healthy human individuals. Across the whole study: The plates for each donor numbered three CD4 naive, three CD4 memory, two CD8 naive and one CD8 memory.

Tens of thousands of T cell genomes (about 0.2 ug DNA) went into each sorted-subset replicate. The assay was immunoSEQ multiplex PCR, and TCRdb's table has in-frame clones only and misses some. This sample has about 680,000 clones, with about 90% found just once. Positive CCR7 selection of CD45RO-negative cells yielded the naive CD8 cells, and terminally differentiated effector memory CD45RA+ cells were excluded. General study points: Specimens sampled were limited to blood, with tissue repertoires likely differing.

The CDR3 is 14 amino acids. Germline V gives CDR1 SGHRS, CDR2 YFSETQ. J gave up 3 bases and V 4 bases, and 6 bases lay outside the gene matches. Concerning this clone itself: The antigen is not known.

The specimen sequenced was naive CD8+ T cells sorted from blood. This receptor was identified in a man aged 25-40 years in good health. The chain employs TRBV5-1 and TRBJ2-5; TRBD1 matches 7 bases. The CDR3 region has the DNA TGCGCCAGCAGCAATCCGGGACAGAAAGAGACCCAGTACTTC. Translating it yields CASSNPGQKETQYF.